This T cell receptor (beta chain) was documented in a study of cytotoxic CD8 clonotypes in ibrutinib-treated CLL. Looking at the study overall: The group held some ten relapsed/refractory and 15 treatment-naive patients, with some 17 IGHV unmutated. Mean yields were almost 260,000 productive templates and around 98,000 productive rearrangements per sample. Notes on the study in general: Clonality went up at ibrutinib response and then declined back toward baseline at progression.

As for this clone: Its antigen is still unknown.

Germline lookup yields CDR1 SGDLS and CDR2 YYNGEE. The CDR3 spans 14 residues. Trimming cost V 3 bases and J 2 bases; bases outside gene matches: 2. The targeted sequencing depth was 1 in 200,000 to 1 in 1 million T cells. The protocol was immunoSEQ multiplex PCR, while the TCRdb copy is restricted to in-frame clones and leaves out a portion. In the table there are approximately 90,000 clones, 75% to 80% of which are singletons. The sample in question was PBMCs, obtained after 24 months of ibrutinib treatment. This clonotype was sampled from a human donor with chronic lymphocytic leukemia. The chain is built from TRBV9 and TRBJ2-5; 9 positions match TRBD2. The CDR3 here is CASSETSGQETQYF. CDR3 nucleotides: TGTGCCAGCAGCGAGACTAGCGGACAAGAGACCCAGTACTTC.